This T cell receptor (beta chain) was found in a study of CD8 T cells in ankylosing spondylitis. Study conclusions and caveats: Reportedly, disease-linked clones are significantly enriched in ankylosing spondylitis patients' matched synovial fluid.

The CDR3 is 17 amino acids. Germline V gives CDR1 MNHEY, CDR2 SMNVEV (reference sequence). V lost 5 bases and J lost 5; bases outside the gene matches: 13. TCRdb redid the calling of the 5' RACE reads with MiXCR, one entry per CDR3 protein. The sample yields about 350,000 distinct CDR3 sequences, 20% seen once. Worth noting for this clonotype: Its antigen remains unknown.

The TCR comes from a male donor with ankylosing spondylitis or in good health (not recorded which). V gene TRBV27 combines with J gene TRBJ2-3; 10 bases fit TRBD2. The sequencing input was blood, either unsorted or a sorted T cell fraction (not recorded which). The DNA of the CDR3 is TGTGCCAGCAGTCACTTCCCCACAGCGGGGGGGTTAGATACGCAGTATTTT. Its translation: CASSHFPTAGGLDTQYF.